This T cell receptor beta chain was documented in a study of blood T cell repertoires in COVID-19. This table comes from immunoSEQ multiplex PCR, and its TCRdb copy is limited to in-frame clones, with some not included. The sample holds 130,000 to 150,000 clones; approximately 85% are singletons and the top ten take more than 7.5%. This TCR came from a woman in her fifties or sixties with COVID-19, enrolled during active disease. Input material: peripheral blood.

The CDR3 sequence is CASSLQRDEQYF. Written as DNA, the CDR3 is TGTGCCAGTAGCCTTCAACGCGACGAGCAGTACTTC. The chain links TRBV19 to TRBJ2-7; D gene uncertain. Germline V gene lookup returns CDR1 LNHDA and CDR2 SQIVND (reference sequence). V lost 6 bases, J lost 5 bases, and 11 bases lay in between. The CDR3 runs to 12 residues.